A selection of T cell receptor beta chains follows, all from one sample in a study of shared T cell receptors in the human thymus. Produced via immunoSEQ multiplex PCR; TCRdb's table is partial and in-frame only. Among some 720,000 clones listed, 88% were seen once. The sample was also reused in another study, on human thymus T cells.

Sequencing was performed on thymocytes. The receptors come from a boy in the first two years of life with a congenital heart defect. The CDR3 runs from the conserved cysteine through the conserved F or W. Fields, in order: V gene, CDR3 protein.

>TRBV4-1
CASSRSLDLPDRSSGNTIYF
>TRBV7-2
CASSPSPGTGGAYEQYF
>TRBV4-1
CASSQSGMDKNIQYF
>TRBV10-2
CASNGLAGFTDTQYF
>TRBV29-1
CSVCPSGSPGEQYF
>TRBV7-9
CASSCNDDRTATNEKLFF
>TRBV4-3
CASSQVIRENTEAFF
>TRBV7-9
CASSLTVDSPTHYGYTF
>TRBV2
CASSELDQPQHF
>TRBV28
CASSRHGLAGVYEQYF
>TRBV5-8
CASSFLIAGDIPISQYF
>TRBV5-1
CASSLVGTGSDTQYF
>TRBV4-3
CASSQDWTGGLNTEAFF
>TRBV2
CASSEVRGLAKNSSYNEQFF
>TRBV6-5
CASSYSTGAGDEQYF
>TRBV15
CATSREGDYLYEQYF
>TRBV5-8
CASSLDDKDRVSHYEQYF
>TRBV28
CASSGPALYEQYF
>TRBV27
CASSLSAVRQGRETQYF
>TRBV5-1
CASSSLKELDSSYNEQFF
>TRBV18
CASSPTVSGGPYNEQFF
>TRBV5-1
CASSLGRAYYEQYF
>TRBV11-3
CASSWGSSDLAHTQYF
>TRBV28
CASSRTGESYEQYF
>TRBV5-8
CASSPAGPWDYGYTF
>TRBV11-2
CASSFPGLAGNYEQYF
>TRBV6-5
CASSYSRDRGAAFF
>TRBV6-1
CASSEELAGGSYEQYF
>TRBV27
CASSSPRGYEQYF
>TRBV6-1
CASSGGVNYGYTF
>TRBV14
CASSQDSTSGYEQYF
>TRBV7-3
CASSLSSGSRCEQFF
>TRBV5-6
CASSLGNRGGSATGELFF
>TRBV6-5
CASSYCRAYGYTF
>TRBV6-4
CASSVDSTNQPQHF
>TRBV10-3
CAISGWGTSGSPNTGELFF
>TRBV19
CASSDKGLVADTQYF
>TRBV14
CASSRSTQYF
>TRBV4-3
CASSQEGTGAYGYTF
>TRBV2
CASSESGPGITGELFF
>TRBV19
CASSKGTSGRAPYNEQFF
>TRBV18
CASSPPGLGSYEQYF
>TRBV30
CAWGQGARNEQFF
>TRBV6-1
CATGVDREETQYF
>TRBV4-3
CASSRFPSHSSGNTIYF
>TRBV4-1
CASSQDPHTTRYKYF
>TRBV4-2
CASSPPGLYTDTQYF